This T cell receptor (beta chain) was profiled in a study of naive and memory T cell subsets. The beta constant-region primer was an equimolar mix of two oligonucleotides covering TRBC1 and TRBC2. In TCRdb, the UMI-ligation and nested PCR reads were re-called with MiXCR into one record per CDR3 protein. The table has roughly 140,000 distinct CDR3 sequences, about 18% seen once; the top ten hold about 0.13%. The TCR comes from a human donor in good health. Sequenced material: naive CD4+ T cells from blood.

The CDR3 coding sequence is TGCGCCAGCAGTGGAGGGGGCCCCGTTTCACCCCTCCACTTT. It specifies CASSGGGPVSPLHF. The chain employs TRBV10-2 and TRBJ1-6; 7 nucleotides agree with TRBD1. CDR1 is WSHSY, CDR2 SAAADI, per germline. The CDR3 runs 14 residues. V lost 4 bases, J lost 9 bases, and 6 bases stayed unmatched.